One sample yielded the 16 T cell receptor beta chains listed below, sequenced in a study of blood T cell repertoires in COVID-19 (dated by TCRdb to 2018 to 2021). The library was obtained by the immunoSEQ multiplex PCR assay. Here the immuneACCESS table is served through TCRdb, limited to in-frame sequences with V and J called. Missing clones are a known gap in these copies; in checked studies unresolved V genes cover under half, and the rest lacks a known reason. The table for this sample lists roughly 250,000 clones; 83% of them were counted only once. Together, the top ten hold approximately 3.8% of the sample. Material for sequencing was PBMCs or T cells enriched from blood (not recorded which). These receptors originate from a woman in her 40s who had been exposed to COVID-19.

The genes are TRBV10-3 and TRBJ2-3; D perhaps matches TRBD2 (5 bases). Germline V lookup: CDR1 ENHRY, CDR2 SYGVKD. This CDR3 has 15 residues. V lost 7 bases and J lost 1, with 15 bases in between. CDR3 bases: TGTGCCATCAATTCGGTTGAGGGCGGCACAGATACGCAGTATTTT. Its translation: CAINSVEGGTDTQYF.

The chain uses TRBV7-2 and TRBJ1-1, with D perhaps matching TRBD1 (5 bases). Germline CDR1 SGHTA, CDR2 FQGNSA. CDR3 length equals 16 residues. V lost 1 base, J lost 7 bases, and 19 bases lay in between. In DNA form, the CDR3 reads TGTGCCAGCAGCTTAGTTCGGGGGGGGACGTCCCATGAAGCTTTCTTT. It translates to CASSLVRGGTSHEAFF.

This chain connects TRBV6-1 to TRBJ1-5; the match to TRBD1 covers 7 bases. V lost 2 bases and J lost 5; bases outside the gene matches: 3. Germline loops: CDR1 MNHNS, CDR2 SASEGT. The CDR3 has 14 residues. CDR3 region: CASSEQGGDQPQHF. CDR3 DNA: TGTGCCAGCAGTGAACAGGGGGGCGATCAGCCCCAGCATTTT.

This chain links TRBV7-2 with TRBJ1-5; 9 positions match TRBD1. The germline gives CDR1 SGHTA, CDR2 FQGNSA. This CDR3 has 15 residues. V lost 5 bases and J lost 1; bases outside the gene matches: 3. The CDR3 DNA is TGTGCCAGCAGCGTACAGGGGGCGAGCAATCAGCCCCAGCATTTT. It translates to CASSVQGASNQPQHF.

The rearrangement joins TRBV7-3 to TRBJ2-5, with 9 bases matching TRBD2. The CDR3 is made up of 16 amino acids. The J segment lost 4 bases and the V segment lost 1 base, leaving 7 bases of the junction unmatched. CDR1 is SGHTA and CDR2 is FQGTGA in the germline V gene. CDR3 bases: TGTGCCAGCAGCTTAATGGCGGGGGGGTCAGGAGAGACCCAGTACTTC. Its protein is CASSLMAGGSGETQYF.

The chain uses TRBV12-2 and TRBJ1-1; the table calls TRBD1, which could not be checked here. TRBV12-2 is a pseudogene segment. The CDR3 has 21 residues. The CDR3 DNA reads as TGTGCAAGTCGCTTAGCGCGTTGGCAGGGGGTTATCCGCACCAGGAACACTGAAGCTTTCTTT. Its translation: CASRLARWQGVIRTRNTEAFF.

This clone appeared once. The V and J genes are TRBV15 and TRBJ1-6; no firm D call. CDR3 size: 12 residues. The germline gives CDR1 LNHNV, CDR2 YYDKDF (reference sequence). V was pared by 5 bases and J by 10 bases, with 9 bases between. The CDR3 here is CATSPGGSPLHF. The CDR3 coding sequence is TGTGCCACCAGCCCAGGAGGGTCACCCCTCCACTTT.

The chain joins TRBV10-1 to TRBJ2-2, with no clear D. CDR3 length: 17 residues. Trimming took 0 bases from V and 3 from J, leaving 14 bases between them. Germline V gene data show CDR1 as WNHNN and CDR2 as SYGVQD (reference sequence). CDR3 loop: CASSESPSDYDTGELFF. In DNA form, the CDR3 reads TGCGCCAGCAGTGAGTCGCCCAGCGATTACGACACCGGGGAGCTGTTTTTT.

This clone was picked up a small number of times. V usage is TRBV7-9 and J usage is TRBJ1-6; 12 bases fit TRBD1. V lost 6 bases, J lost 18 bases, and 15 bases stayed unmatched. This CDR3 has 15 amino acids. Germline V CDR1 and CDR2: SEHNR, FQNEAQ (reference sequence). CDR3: CASRQSRDRGLRYHF. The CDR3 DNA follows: TGTGCCAGCAGGCAGTCCCGGGACAGGGGGCTGCGTTACCACTTT. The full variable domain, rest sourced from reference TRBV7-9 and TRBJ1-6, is DTGVSQNPRHKITKRGQNVTFRCDPISEHNRLYWYRQTLGQGPEFLTYFQNEAQLEKSRLLSDRFSAERPKGSFSTLEIQRTEQGDSAMYLCASRQSRDRGLRYHFGNGTRLTVT.

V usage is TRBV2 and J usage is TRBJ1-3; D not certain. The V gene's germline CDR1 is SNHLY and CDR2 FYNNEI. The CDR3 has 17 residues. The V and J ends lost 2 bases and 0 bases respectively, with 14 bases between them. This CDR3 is CASSEISGKNSGNTIYF. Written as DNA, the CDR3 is TGTGCCAGCAGTGAAATCAGCGGAAAGAACTCTGGAAACACCATATATTTT.

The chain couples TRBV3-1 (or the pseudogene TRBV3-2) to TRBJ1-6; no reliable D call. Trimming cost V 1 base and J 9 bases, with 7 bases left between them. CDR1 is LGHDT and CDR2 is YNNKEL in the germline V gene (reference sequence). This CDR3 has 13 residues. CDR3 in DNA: TGTGCCAGCAGCCAAGGTGGGCTTTCACCCCTCCACTTT. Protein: CASSQGGLSPLHF.

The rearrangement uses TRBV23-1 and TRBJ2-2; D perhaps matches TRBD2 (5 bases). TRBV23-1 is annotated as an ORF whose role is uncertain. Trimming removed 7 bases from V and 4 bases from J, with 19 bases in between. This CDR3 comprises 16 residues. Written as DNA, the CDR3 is TGCGCCAGCATCGGGCGGGCACGGAAGACCACCGGGGAGCTGTTTTTT. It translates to CASIGRARKTTGELFF.

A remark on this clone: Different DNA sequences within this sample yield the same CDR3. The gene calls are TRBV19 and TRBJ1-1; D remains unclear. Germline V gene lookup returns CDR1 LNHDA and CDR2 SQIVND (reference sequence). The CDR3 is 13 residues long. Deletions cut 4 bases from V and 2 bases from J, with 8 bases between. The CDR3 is CASSTQINTEAFF. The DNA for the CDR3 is TGTGCCAGTAGTACACAGATAAACACTGAAGCTTTCTTT.

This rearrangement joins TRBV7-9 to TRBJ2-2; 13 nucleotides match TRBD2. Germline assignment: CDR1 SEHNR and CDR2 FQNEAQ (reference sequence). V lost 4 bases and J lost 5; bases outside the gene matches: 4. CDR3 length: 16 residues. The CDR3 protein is CASSSGTSGVTGELFF. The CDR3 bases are TGTGCCAGCAGCTCCGGGACTAGCGGGGTTACCGGGGAGCTGTTTTTT.

The DNA for the CDR3 is TGTGCCATCAGAGGGACAGGGACAACAGATACGCAGTATTTT. Its translation is CAIRGTGTTDTQYF. The V and J genes are TRBV10-3 and TRBJ2-3; TRBD1 aligns across 9 bases. Losses at the gene ends were 6 bases for V and 3 bases for J; bases not matched to a gene: 4. CDR3 length equals 14 residues. Germline-derived CDR1 and CDR2 are ENHRY and SYGVKD.

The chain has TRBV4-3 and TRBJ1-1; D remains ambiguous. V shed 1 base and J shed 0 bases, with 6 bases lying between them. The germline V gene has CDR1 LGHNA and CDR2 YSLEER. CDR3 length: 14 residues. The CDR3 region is CASSQGDLNTEAFF. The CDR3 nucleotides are TGCGCCAGCAGCCAAGGAGATTTGAACACTGAAGCTTTCTTT.